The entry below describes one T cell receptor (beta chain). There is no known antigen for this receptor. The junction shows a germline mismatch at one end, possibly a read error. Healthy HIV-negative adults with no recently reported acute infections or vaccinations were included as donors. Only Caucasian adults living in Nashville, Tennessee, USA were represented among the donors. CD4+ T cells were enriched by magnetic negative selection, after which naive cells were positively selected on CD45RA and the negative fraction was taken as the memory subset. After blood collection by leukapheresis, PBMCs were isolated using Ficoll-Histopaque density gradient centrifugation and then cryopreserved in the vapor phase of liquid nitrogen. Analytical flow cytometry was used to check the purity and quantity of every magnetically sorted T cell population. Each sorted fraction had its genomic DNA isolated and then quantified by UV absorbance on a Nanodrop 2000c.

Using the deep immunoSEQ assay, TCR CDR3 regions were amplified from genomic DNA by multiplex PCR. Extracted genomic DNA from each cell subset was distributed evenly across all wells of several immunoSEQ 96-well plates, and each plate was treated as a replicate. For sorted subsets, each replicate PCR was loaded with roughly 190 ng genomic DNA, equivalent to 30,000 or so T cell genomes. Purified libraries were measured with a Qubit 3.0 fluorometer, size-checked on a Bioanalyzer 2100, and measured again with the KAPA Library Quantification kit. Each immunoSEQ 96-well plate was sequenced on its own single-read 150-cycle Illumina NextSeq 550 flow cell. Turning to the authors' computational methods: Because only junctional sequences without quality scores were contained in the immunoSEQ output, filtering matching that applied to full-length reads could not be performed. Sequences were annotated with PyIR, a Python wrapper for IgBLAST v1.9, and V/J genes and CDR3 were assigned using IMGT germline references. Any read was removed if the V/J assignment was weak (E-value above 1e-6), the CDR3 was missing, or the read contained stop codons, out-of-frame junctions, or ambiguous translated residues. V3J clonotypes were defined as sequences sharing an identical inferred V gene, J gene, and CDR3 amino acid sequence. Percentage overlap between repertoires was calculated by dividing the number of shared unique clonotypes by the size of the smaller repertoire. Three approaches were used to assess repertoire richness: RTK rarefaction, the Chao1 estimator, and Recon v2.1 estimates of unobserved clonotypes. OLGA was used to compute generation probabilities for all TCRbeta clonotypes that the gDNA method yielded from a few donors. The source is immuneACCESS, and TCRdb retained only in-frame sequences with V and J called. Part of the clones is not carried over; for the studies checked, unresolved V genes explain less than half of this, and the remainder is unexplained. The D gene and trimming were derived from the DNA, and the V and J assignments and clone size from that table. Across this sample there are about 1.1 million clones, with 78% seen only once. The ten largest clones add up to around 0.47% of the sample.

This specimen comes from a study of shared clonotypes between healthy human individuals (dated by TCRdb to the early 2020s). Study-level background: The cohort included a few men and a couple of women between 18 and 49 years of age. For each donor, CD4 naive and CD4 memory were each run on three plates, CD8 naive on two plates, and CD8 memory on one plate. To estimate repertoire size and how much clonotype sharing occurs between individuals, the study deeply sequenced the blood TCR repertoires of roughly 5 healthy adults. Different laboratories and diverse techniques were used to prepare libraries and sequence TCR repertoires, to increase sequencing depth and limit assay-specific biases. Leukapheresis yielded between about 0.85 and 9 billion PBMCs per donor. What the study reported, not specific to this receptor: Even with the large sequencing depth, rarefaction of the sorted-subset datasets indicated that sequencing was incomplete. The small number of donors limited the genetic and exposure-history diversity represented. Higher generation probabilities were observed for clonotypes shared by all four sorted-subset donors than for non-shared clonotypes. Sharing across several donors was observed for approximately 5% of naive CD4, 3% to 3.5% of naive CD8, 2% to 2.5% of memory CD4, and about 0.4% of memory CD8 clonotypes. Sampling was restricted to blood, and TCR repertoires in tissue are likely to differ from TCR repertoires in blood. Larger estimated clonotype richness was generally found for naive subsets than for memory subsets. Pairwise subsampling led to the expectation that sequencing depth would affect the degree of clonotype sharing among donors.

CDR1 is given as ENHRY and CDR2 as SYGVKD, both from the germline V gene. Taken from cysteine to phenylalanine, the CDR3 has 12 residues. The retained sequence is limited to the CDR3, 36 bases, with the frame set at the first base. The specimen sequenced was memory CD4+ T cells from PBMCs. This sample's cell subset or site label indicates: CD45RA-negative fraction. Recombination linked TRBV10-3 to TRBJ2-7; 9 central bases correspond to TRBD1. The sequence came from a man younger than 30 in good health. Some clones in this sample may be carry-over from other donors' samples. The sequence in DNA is TGTGCCAGCAGTGGGACAGGGATCGAGCAGTACTTC. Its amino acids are CASSGTGIEQYF.